The 2 T cell receptor beta chains below come from one sample, sequenced in a study of spatial heterogeneity in lung cancer. Study-level results: How many expanded intratumoral alpha and beta TCRs were present tracked the tumor mutation count, which was a count of nonsynonymous mutations.

These TCRs are of unknown antigen specificity. The time point: sample taken at primary tumor resection. MiXCR, run by TCRdb on the 5' RACE reads, gives a single entry per CDR3 protein. The profile shows fewer than 7,000 distinct CDR3 sequences, 13% to 15% of them singletons. Sequencing used lung tumor tissue, obtained at surgery. The receptors were sampled from a male donor with early-stage non-small cell lung cancer.

Concerning this clonotype itself: This beta chain came through as a stray read in a library set up for alpha chains, and its size says little. The gene calls are TRBV20-1 and TRBJ2-1; 11 bases are shared with TRBD2. V dropped 0 bases and J dropped 6; count of bases not matched to a gene: 4. CDR3 length: 15 residues. Germline V gene lookup returns CDR1 DFQATT and CDR2 SNEGSKA (reference sequence). The chain's CDR3 is CSARDRLAGGNEQFF. The CDR3 nucleotides read TGCAGTGCTAGAGATCGGCTAGCGGGAGGCAATGAGCAGTTCTTC.

This clonotype is medium-sized by share. This beta chain slipped into a library made for alpha chains as a stray read, so its size is not meaningful. The gene calls are TRBV7-9 and TRBJ2-4; D remains unclear. The V gene lost 1 base and the J gene lost 2 bases, with 9 bases spanning the gap. Germline CDR1 reads SEHNR; CDR2 reads FQNEAQ (reference sequence). The CDR3 totals 15 residues. The DNA for the CDR3 is TGTGCCAGCAGCTTAGGGCAGAGGACCAAAAACATTCAGTACTTC. Amino acids: CASSLGQRTKNIQYF.